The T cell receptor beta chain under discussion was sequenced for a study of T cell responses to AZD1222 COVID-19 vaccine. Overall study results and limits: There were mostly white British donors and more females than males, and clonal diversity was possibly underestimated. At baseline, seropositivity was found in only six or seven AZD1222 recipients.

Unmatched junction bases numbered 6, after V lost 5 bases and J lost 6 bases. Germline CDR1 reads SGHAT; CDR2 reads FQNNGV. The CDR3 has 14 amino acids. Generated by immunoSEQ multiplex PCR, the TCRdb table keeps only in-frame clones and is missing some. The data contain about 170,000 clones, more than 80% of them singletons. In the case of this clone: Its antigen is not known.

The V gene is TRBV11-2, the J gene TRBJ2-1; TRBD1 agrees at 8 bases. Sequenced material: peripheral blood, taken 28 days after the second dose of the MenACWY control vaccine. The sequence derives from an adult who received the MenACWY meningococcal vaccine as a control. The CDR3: CASSPNRGFNEQFF. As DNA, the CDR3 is TGTGCCAGCAGCCCCAACAGGGGGTTCAATGAGCAGTTCTTC.